Below are 9 T cell receptor beta chains sequenced from a single sample in a study of OX40 agonist ivuxolimab in advanced cancers. Only in-frame clones appear in the TCRdb table, and some are missing; sequencing was by immunoSEQ multiplex PCR. The sample has 65,000 to 90,000 clones; around 90% are singletons. The source was CD4+ or CD8+ T cells sorted from blood, collected in a trial of the OX40 agonist ivuxolimab. The receptors come from an adult with an advanced solid tumor such as melanoma, head and neck, liver or kidney cancer.

This clone was seen a single time. The J gene is TRBJ1-2, the V gene TRBV4-2; TRBD1 is a possible D gene (5 bases). CDR1 is LGHNA and CDR2 is YNFKEQ in the germline V gene. Trimming removed 2 bases at V and 2 bases at J, with 12 bases between. The CDR3 consists of 15 residues. This chain's CDR3 is CASSQYETANYGYTF. For the CDR3, the DNA is TGTGCCAGCAGCCAATATGAGACAGCCAACTATGGCTACACCTTC.

This chain's CDR3 is CASFQGEGYTF. For the CDR3, the DNA is TGTGCCAGTTTTCAGGGGGAGGGCTACACCTTC. The rearrangement joins TRBV28 to TRBJ1-2; TRBD1 aligns across 7 bases. Germline V gives CDR1 MDHEN, CDR2 SYDVKM. The CDR3 sequence is 11 residues long. V lost 9 bases, J lost 8 bases, and 6 bases stayed unmatched.

The J gene is TRBJ1-1, the V gene TRBV30; D unresolved. The CDR3 consists of 11 residues. CDR1 is GTSNPN, CDR2 SVGIG, per germline (reference sequence). V shed 4 bases and J shed 8 bases, with 11 bases lying between them. The CDR3 loop is CAWITRAEAFF. Here the CDR3 DNA reads TGTGCCTGGATTACTAGGGCAGAAGCTTTCTTT.

This clone was counted once. This rearrangement joins TRBV13 to TRBJ1-1; 7 bases map to TRBD1. The CDR3 runs to 14 residues. Trimming removed 4 bases from V and 0 bases from J; junction bases left unmatched: 2. CDR1 and CDR2 (germline): PRHDT, FYEKMQ (reference sequence). The CDR3 DNA reads TGTGCCAGCAGCTCGGGACAGTTGAACACTGAAGCTTTCTTT. Amino acid sequence: CASSSGQLNTEAFF.

This chain joins TRBV19 and TRBJ1-5; D not certain. CDR3 length equals 13 residues. Germline CDR1 LNHDA, CDR2 SQIVND (reference sequence). V lost 3 bases and J 4 bases, leaving 7 bases between the germline ends. The CDR3 reads CASSILVNQPQHF. The CDR3 bases are TGTGCCAGTAGTATTCTCGTTAATCAGCCCCAGCATTTT.

The genes are TRBV5-6 and TRBJ1-2; TRBD1 matches at 9 bases. This CDR3 region has 17 residues. Trimming cost V 4 bases and J 1 base; bases outside gene matches: 11. Germline CDR1 is SGHDT and CDR2 is YYEEEE. The CDR3 loop reads CASSLRDRALVNYGYTF. The CDR3 DNA is TGTGCCAGCAGCCTCCGGGACAGGGCCCTTGTTAACTATGGCTACACCTTC.

This rearrangement joins TRBV11-2 to TRBJ2-2; TRBD1 agrees at 7 bases. The CDR3 has 15 residues. The V and J ends lost 1 base and 3 bases, in that order; junction bases with no gene match: 2. Germline V CDR1 and CDR2: SGHAT, FQNNGV. This CDR3 reads CASSLVRGYTGELFF. The CDR3 DNA is TGTGCCAGCAGCTTAGTCAGGGGGTACACCGGGGAGCTGTTTTTT. Supplemented by reference TRBV11-2 and TRBJ2-2, the full variable domain reads EAGVAQSPRYKIIEKRQSVAFWCNPISGHATLYWYQQILGQGPKLLIQFQNNGVVDDSQLPKDRFSAERLKGVDSTLKIQPAKLEDSAVYLCASSLVRGYTGELFFGEGSRLTVL.

The chain has TRBV20-1 and TRBJ2-1; D possibly matches TRBD1 or TRBD2 (5 bases each). The V gene's germline CDR1 is DFQATT and CDR2 SNEGSKA (reference sequence). This CDR3 spans 11 amino acids. This chain's CDR3 is CTPGGANEQFF. CDR3 nucleotide sequence: TGCACCCCTGGGGGAGCTAATGAGCAGTTCTTC.

The J gene is TRBJ2-3, the V gene TRBV28; the D gene is possibly TRBD2 (5 bases). Germline lookup yields CDR1 MDHEN and CDR2 SYDVKM. V was pared by 4 bases and J by 2 bases, with 13 bases between. CDR3 length equals 15 residues. CDR3 sequence reads: CASSSGLENTDTQYF. The CDR3 coding sequence is TGTGCCAGCAGTTCAGGACTGGAAAACACAGATACGCAGTATTTT.